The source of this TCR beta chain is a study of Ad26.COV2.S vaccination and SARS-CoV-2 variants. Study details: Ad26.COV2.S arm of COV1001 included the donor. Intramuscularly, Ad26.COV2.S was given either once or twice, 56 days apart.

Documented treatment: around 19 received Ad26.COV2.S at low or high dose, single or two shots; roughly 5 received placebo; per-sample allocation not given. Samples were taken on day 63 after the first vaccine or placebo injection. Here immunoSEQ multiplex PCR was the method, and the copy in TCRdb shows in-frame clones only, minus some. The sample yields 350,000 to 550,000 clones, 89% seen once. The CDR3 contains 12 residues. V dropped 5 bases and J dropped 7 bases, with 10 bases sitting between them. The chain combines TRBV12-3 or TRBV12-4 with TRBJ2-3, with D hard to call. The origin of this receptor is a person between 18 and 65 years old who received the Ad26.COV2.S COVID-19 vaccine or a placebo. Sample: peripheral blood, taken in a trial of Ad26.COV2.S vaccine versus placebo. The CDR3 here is CASSPRPHTQYF. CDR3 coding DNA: TGTGCCAGCAGTCCAAGACCGCATACGCAGTATTTT.